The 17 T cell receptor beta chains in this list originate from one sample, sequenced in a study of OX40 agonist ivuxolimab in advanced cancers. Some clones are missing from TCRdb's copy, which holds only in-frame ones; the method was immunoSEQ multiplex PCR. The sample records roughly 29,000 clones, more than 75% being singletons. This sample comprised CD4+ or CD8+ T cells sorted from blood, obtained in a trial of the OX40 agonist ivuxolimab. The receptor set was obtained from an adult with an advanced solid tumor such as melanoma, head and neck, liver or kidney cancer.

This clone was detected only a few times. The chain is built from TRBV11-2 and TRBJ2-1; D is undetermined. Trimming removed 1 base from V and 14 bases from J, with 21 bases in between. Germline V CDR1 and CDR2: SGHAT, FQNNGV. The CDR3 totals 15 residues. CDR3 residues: CASSLAPSTRSAKFF. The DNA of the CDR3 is TGTGCCAGCAGCTTAGCCCCCTCGACGCGGTCCGCCAAGTTCTTC.

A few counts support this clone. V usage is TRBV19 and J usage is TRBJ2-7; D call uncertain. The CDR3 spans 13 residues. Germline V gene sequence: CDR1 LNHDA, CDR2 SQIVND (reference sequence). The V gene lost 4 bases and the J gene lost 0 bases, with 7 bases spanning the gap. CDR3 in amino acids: CASSNGLSYEQYF. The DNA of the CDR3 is TGTGCCAGTAGTAACGGCCTCTCCTACGAGCAGTACTTC.

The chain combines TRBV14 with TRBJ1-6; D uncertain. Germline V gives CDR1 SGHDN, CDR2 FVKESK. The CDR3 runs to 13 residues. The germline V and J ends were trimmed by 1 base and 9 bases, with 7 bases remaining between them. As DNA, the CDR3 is TGTGCCAGCAGCCAAGCTCTTGGTTCACCCCTCCACTTT. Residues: CASSQALGSPLHF.

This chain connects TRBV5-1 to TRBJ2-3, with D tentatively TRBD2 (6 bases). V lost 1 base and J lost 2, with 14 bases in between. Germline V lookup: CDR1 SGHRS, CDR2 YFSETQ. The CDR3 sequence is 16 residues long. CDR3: CASSLRGTGFTDTQYF. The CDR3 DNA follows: TGCGCCAGCAGCTTGCGGGGGACGGGGTTCACAGATACGCAGTATTTT.

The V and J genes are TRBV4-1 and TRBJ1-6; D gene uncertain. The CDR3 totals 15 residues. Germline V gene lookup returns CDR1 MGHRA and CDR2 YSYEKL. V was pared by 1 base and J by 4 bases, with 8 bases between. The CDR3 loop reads CASSQGSAYNSPLHF. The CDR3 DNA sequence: TGCGCCAGCAGCCAAGGGTCAGCGTATAATTCACCCCTCCACTTT.

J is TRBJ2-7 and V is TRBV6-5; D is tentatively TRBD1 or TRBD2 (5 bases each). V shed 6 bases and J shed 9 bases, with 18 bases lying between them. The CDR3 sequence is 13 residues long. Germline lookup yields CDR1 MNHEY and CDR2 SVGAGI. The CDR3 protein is CASRGPGLAAQYF. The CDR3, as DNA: TGTGCCAGCAGGGGACCCGGACTTGCGGCGCAGTACTTC.

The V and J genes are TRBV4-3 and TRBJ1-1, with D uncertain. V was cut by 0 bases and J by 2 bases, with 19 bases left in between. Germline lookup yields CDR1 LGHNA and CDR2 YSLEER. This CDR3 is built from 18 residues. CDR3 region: CASSQDPHGTNLNTEAFF. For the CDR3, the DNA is TGCGCCAGCAGCCAAGACCCGCACGGTACGAATCTTAACACTGAAGCTTTCTTT.

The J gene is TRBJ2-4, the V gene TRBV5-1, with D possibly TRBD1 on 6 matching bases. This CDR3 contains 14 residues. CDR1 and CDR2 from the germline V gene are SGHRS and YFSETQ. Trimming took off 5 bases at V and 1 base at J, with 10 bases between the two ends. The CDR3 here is CASRGHLAKNIQYF. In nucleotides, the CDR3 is TGCGCCAGCAGGGGACACCTGGCCAAAAACATTCAGTACTTC.

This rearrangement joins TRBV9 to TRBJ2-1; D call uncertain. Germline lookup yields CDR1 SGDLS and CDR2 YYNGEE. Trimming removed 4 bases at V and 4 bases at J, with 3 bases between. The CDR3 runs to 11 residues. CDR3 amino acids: CASSKYNEQFF. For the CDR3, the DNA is TGTGCCAGCAGCAAATACAATGAGCAGTTCTTC.

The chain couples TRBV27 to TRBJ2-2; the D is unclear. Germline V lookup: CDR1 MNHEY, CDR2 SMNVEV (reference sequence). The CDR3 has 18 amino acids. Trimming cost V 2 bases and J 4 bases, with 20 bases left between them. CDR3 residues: CASSLKRNTIRATGELFF. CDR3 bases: TGTGCCAGCAGTTTAAAAAGGAACACCATAAGGGCCACCGGGGAGCTGTTTTTT.

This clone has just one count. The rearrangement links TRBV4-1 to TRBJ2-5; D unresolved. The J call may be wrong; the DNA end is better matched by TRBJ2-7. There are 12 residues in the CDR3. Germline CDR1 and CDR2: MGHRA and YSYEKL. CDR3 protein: CASSQSSYEQYF. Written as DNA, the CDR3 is TGCGCCAGCAGCCAATCCTCCTACGAGCAGTACTTC.

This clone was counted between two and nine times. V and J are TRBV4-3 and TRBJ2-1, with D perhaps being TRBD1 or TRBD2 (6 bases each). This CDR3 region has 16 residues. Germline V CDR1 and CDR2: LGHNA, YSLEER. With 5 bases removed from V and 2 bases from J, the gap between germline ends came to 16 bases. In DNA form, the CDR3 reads TGCGCCAGCAGCTACGAGTTTAGGGGGGCCTACAATGAGCAGTTCTTC. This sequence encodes CASSYEFRGAYNEQFF.

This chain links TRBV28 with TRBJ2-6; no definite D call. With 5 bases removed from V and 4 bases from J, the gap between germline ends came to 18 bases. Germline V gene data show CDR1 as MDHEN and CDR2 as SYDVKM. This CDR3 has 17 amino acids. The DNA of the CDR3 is TGTGCCAGCAGTGCCCTCAGGTTCCCGGCGGGGGCCAACGTCCTGACTTTC. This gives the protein CASSALRFPAGANVLTF.

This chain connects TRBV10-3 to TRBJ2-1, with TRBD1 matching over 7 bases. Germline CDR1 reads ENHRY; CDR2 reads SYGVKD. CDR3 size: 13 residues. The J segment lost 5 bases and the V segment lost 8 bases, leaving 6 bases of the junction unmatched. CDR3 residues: CAIVGDRHNEQFF. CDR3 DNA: TGTGCCATCGTGGGGGACAGACACAATGAGCAGTTCTTC.

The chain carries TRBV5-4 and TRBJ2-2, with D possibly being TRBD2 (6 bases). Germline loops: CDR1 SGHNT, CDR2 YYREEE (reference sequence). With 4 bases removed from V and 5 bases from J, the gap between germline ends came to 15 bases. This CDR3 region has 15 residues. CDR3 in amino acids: CASSPRGGRTGELFF. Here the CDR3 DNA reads TGTGCCAGCAGCCCGCGTGGAGGGCGGACCGGGGAGCTGTTTTTT.

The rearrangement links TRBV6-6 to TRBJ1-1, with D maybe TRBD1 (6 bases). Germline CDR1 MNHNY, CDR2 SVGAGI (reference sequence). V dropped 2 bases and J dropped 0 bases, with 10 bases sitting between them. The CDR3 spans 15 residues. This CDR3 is CASSYAWTVNTEAFF. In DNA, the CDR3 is TGTGCCAGCAGTTACGCTTGGACAGTGAACACTGAAGCTTTCTTT.

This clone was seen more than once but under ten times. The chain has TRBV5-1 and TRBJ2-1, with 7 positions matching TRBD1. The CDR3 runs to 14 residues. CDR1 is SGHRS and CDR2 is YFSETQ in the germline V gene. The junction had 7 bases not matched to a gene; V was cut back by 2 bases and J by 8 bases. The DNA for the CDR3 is TGCGCCAGCAGCTTACGGGACAGAGCTCATGAGCAGTTCTTC. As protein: CASSLRDRAHEQFF.